The source of this T cell receptor (beta chain) is a study of cytotoxic CD8 clonotypes in ibrutinib-treated CLL. Study-wide results and caveats: In comparison with age-matched healthy donors, baseline clonality was higher and tracked circulating CD8+ T-cell counts. The clonality went up when patients responded to ibrutinib and dropped back toward baseline at progression.

CDR3 length: 14 residues. CDR1 SGHRS and CDR2 YFSETQ come from the germline V gene. V was clipped by 0 bases and J by 0 bases, with 7 bases between them. Genomic DNA in a quantity of about 2 micrograms was derived from cryopreserved PBMCs for TCR beta libraries. The method was immunoSEQ multiplex PCR; TCRdb's version includes in-frame clones alone and lacks a portion of them. This table holds fewer than 300,000 clones, more than 70% found once. With respect to this clone: Its specificity is not known.

The sequence was collected from a human donor with chronic lymphocytic leukemia. The V call is TRBV5-1, the J call TRBJ2-7; D remains unclear. The sample consisted of PBMCs, taken at disease progression, from a patient treated with ibrutinib. Here the CDR3 DNA reads TGCGCCAGCAGCTTGGGGCGGACCTCCTACGAGCAGTACTTC. Protein: CASSLGRTSYEQYF.